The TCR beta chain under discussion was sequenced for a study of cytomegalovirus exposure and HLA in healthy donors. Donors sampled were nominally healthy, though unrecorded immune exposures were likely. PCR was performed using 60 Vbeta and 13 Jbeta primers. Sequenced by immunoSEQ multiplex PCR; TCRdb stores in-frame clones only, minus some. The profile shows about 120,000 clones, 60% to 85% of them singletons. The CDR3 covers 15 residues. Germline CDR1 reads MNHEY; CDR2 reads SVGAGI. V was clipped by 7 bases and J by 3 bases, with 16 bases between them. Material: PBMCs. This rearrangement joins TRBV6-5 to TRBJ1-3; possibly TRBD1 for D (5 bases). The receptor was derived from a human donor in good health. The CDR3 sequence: CASTILGGSGNTIYF. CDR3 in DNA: TGTGCCAGCACCATCCTGGGGGGGAGTGGAAACACCATATATTTT.